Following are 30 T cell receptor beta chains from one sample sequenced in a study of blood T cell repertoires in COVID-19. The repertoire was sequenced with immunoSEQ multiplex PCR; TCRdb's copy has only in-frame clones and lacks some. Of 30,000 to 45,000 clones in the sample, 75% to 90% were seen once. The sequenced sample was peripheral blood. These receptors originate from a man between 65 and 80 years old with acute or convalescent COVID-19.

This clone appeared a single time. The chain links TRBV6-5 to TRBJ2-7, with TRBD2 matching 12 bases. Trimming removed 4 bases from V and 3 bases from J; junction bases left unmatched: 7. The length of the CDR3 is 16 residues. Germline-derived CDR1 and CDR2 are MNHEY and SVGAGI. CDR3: CASSSTLTSGGYEQYF. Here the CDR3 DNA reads TGTGCCAGCAGTTCGACCCTGACTAGCGGGGGCTACGAGCAGTACTTC.

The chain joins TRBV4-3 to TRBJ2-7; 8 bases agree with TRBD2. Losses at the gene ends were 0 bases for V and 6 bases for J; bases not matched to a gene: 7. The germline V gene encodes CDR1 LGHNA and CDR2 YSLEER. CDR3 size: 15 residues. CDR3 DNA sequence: TGCGCCAGCAGCCAAGAGGGGGGACTAGGAACCGAGCAGTACTTC. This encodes CASSQEGGLGTEQYF.

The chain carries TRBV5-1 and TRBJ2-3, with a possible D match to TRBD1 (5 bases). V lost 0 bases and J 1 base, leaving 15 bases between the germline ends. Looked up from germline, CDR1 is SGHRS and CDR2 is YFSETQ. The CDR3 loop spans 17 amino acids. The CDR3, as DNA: TGCGCCAGCAGCTTGGTGGGGCAGGGTGGAGGCACAGATACGCAGTATTTT. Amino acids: CASSLVGQGGGTDTQYF.

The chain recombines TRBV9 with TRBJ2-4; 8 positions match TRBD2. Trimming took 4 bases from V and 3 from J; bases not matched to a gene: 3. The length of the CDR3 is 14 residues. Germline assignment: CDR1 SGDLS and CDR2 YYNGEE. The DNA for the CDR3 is TGTGCCAGCAGCACCCGGGGGGGCAAAAACATTCAGTACTTC. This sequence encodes CASSTRGGKNIQYF.

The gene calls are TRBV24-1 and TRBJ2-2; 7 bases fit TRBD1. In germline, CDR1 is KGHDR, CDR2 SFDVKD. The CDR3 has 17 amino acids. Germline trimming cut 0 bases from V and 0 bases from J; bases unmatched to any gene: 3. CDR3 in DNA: TGTGCCACCAGTGATTTGAGGGACAGCGCGAACACCGGGGAGCTGTTTTTT. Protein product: CATSDLRDSANTGELFF.

CDR3 sequence (DNA): TGTGCCAGCAGCTTAATGGGACTAGCGGGACGGGAGACCCAGTACTTC. Translating it yields CASSLMGLAGRETQYF. The chain couples TRBV7-2 to TRBJ2-5; TRBD2 matches 13 bases. J was trimmed by 5 bases and V by 2 bases; bases with no gene match: 5. This CDR3 has 16 amino acids. Per the germline V gene, CDR1 is SGHTA and CDR2 is FQGNSA.

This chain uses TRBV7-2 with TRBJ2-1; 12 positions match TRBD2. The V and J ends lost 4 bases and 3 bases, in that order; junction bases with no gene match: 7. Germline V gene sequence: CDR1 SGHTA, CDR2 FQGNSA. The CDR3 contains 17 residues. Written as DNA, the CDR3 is TGTGCCAGCAGCTCCCGGGGACTAGCGGGTGACTACAATGAGCAGTTCTTC. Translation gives CASSSRGLAGDYNEQFF.

This CDR3 reads CASLSGREVSRVRTEAFF. DNA for the CDR3: TGTGCCAGCCTCTCCGGACGGGAAGTGAGCCGCGTCCGCACTGAAGCTTTCTTT. This chain joins TRBV27 and TRBJ1-1, with D hard to call. Germline V CDR1 and CDR2: MNHEY, SMNVEV (reference sequence). Trimming shortened V by 8 bases and J by 4 bases, and 29 bases separated the two germline ends. The CDR3 extends over 18 amino acids.

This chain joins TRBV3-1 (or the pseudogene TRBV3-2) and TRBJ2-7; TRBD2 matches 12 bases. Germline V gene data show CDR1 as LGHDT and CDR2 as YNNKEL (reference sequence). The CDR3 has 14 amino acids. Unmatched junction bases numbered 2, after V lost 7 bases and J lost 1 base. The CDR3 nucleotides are TGTGCCAGCACGACTAGCGGGAGTTCCTACGAGCAGTACTTC. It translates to CASTTSGSSYEQYF.

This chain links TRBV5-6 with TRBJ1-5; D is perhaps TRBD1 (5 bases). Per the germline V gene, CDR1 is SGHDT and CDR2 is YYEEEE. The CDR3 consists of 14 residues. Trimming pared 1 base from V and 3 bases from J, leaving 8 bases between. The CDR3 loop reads CASSLRQFNQPQHF. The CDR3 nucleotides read TGTGCCAGCAGCTTGCGACAGTTCAATCAGCCCCAGCATTTT.

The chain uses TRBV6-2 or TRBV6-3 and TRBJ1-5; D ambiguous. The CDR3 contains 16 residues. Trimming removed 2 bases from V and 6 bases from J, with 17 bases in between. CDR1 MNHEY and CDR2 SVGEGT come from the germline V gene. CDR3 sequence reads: CASSYGWGGGPQPQHF. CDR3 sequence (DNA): TGTGCCAGCAGTTACGGCTGGGGAGGTGGACCTCAGCCCCAGCATTTT.

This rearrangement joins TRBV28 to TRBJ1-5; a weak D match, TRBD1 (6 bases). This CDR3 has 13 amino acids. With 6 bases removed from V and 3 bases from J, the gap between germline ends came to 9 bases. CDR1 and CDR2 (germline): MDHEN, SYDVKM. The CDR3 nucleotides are TGTGCCAGCAGGTACAGGGCCAATCAGCCCCAGCATTTT. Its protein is CASRYRANQPQHF. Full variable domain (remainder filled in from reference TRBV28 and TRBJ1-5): DVKVTQSSRYLVKRTGEKVFLECVQDMDHENMFWYRQDPGLGLRLIYFSYDVKMKEKGDIPEGYSVSREKKERFSLILESASTNQTSMYLCASRYRANQPQHFGDGTRLSIL.

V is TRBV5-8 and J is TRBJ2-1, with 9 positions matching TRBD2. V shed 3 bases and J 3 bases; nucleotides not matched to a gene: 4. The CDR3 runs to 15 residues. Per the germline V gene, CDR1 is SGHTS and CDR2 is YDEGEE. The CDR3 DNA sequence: TGTGCCAGCAGCTCATTTAGCGGGGGCTACAATGAGCAGTTCTTC. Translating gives CASSSFSGGYNEQFF.

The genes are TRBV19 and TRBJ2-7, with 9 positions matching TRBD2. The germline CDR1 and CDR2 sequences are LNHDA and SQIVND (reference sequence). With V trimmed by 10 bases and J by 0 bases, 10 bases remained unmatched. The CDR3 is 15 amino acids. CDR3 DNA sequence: TGTGCCACCAGCCCAAGTAGCGGGGGCTCCTACGAGCAGTACTTC. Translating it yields CATSPSSGGSYEQYF. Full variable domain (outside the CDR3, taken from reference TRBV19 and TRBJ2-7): DGGITQSPKYLFRKEGQNVTLSCEQNLNHDAMYWYRQDPGQGLRLIYYSQIVNDFQKGDIAEGYSVSREKKESFPLTVTSAQKNPTAFYLCATSPSSGGSYEQYFGPGTRLTVT.

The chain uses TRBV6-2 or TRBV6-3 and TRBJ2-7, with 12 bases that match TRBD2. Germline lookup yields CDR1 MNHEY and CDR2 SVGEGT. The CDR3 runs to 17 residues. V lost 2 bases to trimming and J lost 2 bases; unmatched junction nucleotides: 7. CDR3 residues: CASSYPRPSGRAYEQYF. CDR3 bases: TGTGCCAGCAGTTACCCCAGGCCTAGCGGGAGGGCCTACGAGCAGTACTTC.

This CDR3 is CASSPGTGELFF. CDR3 DNA: TGTGCCAGCAGCCCAGGGACCGGGGAGCTGTTTTTT. The V call is TRBV7-3, the J call TRBJ2-2, with D perhaps TRBD1 (5 bases). Germline V lookup: CDR1 SGHTA, CDR2 FQGTGA. The CDR3 has 12 amino acids. V gave up 5 bases and J gave up 5 bases, with 6 bases separating them.

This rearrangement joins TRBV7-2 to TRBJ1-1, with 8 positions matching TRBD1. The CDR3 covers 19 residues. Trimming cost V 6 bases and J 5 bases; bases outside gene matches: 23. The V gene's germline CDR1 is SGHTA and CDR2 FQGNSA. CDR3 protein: CASRRGGHTGGNVGTEAFF. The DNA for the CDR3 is TGTGCCAGCAGACGTGGGGGGCACACAGGGGGAAACGTGGGTACTGAAGCTTTCTTT.

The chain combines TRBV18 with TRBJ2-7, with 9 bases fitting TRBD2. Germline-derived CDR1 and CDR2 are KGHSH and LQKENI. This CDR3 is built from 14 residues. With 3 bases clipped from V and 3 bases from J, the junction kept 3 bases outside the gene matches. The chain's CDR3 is CASSPTSGYYEQYF. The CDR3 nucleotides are TGTGCCAGCTCACCCACTAGCGGGTACTACGAGCAGTACTTC.

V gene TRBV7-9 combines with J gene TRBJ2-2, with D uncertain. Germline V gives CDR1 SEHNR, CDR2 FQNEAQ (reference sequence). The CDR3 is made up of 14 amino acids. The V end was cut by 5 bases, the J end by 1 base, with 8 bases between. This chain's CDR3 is CASSPLLNTGELFF. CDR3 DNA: TGTGCCAGCAGCCCCCTTTTGAACACCGGGGAGCTGTTTTTT.

CDR3 DNA sequence: TGTGCCAGCAGCCAATTTACGGTGAACACTGAAGCTTTCTTT. It specifies CASSQFTVNTEAFF. J is TRBJ1-1 and V is TRBV3-1 (or the pseudogene TRBV3-2); no firm D call. V was pared by 2 bases and J by 0 bases, with 7 bases between. Germline loops: CDR1 LGHDT, CDR2 YNNKEL (reference sequence). This CDR3 region has 14 residues.

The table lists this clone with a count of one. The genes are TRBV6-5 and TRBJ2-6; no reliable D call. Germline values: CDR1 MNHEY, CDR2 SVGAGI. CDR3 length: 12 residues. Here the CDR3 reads CASGSGANVLTF. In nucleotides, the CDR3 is TGTGCATCCGGGTCTGGGGCCAACGTCCTGACTTTC.

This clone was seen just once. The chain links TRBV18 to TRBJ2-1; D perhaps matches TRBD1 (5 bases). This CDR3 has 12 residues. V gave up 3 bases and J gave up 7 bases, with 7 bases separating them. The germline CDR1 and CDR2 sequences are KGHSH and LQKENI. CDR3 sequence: CASSPGRNEQFF. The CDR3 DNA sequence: TGTGCCAGCTCACCGGGGCGGAATGAGCAGTTCTTC.

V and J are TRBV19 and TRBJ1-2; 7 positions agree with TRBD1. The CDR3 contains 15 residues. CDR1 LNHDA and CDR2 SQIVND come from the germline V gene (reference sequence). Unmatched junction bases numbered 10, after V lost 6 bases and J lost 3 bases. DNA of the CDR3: TGTGCCAGTAGATGGGCGGGGACAGTAGACTATGGCTACACCTTC. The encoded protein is CASRWAGTVDYGYTF.

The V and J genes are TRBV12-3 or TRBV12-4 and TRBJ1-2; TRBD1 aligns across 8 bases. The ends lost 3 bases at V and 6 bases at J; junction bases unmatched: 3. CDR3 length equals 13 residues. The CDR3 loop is CASSFSQGDGYTF. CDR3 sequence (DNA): TGTGCCAGCAGTTTTTCACAGGGGGATGGCTACACCTTC.

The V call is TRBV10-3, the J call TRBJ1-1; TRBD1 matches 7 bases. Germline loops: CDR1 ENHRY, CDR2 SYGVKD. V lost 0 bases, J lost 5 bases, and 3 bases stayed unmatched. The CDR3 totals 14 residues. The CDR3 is CAISESRGQTEAFF. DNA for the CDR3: TGTGCCATCAGTGAGTCGAGGGGGCAAACTGAAGCTTTCTTT.

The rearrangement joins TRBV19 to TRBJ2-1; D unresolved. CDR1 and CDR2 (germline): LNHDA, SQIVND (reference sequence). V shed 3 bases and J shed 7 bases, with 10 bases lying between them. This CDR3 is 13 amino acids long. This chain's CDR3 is CASSISSWNEQFF. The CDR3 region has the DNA TGTGCCAGTAGTATTAGTAGTTGGAATGAGCAGTTCTTC.

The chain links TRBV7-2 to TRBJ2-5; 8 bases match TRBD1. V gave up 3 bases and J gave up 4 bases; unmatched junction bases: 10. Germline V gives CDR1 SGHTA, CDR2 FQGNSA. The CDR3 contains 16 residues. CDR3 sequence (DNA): TGTGCCAGCAGCTTTCAAGGACAGGGTAATCTAGAGACCCAGTACTTC. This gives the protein CASSFQGQGNLETQYF.

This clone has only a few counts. The CDR3 bases are TGTGCCAGCAGCTCGGGTCCACTAAACAATCAGCCCCAGCATTTT. The encoded protein is CASSSGPLNNQPQHF. V gene TRBV7-8 combines with J gene TRBJ1-5; no clear D gene. V dropped 4 bases and J dropped 3 bases, with 13 bases sitting between them. Germline CDR1 and CDR2: SGHVS and FQNEAQ. CDR3 length: 15 residues.

In nucleotides, the CDR3 is TGTGCCAGCAGCTCGCAACAGGGGGCGAACTATGGCTACACCTTC. Translating it yields CASSSQQGANYGYTF. This sequence joins TRBV7-2 and TRBJ1-2, with TRBD1 matching over 9 bases. Trimming at V came to 4 bases and at J to 2 bases, leaving 5 bases not matched to a gene. From germline, CDR1 is SGHTA and CDR2 FQGNSA. This CDR3 comprises 15 residues.

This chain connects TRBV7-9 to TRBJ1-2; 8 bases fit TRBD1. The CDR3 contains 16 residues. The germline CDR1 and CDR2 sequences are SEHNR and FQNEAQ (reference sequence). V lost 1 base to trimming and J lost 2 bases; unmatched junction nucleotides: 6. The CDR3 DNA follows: TGTGCCAGCAGCTTAGATTTAGACAGGGGAAACTATGGCTACACCTTC. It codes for CASSLDLDRGNYGYTF.